These T cell receptor beta chains were read from a single sample in a study of beta chain features in type 1 diabetes. The protocol was immunoSEQ multiplex PCR, while the TCRdb copy is restricted to in-frame clones and leaves out a portion. Of approximately 280,000 clones detected, over 14% appear once; the ten largest clones hold approximately 0.015%. Material: naive CD4+ T cells from blood. These receptor sequences come from a man in his late teens or twenties with type 1 diabetes. CDR3s include the opening cysteine and the closing phenylalanine or tryptophan. Each record gives: CDR3 protein, CDR3 DNA, clone size, V gene, J gene, D gene. D genes are given only for firm matches. Size is omitted from some rows. Given values are once, few, many or a class for expanded clones.

cdr3_aa: CASSLGQDTDTQYF
cdr3_nt: TGCGCCAGCAGCTTGGGACAGGACACAGATACGCAGTATTTT
clone_size: few
v_call: TRBV5-1
j_call: TRBJ2-3
d_call: NA

cdr3_aa: CASNDRGVGETQYF
cdr3_nt: TGTGCCAGCAACGACAGGGGGGTCGGGGAGACCCAGTACTTC
clone_size: few
v_call: TRBV6-6
j_call: TRBJ2-5
d_call: TRBD1

cdr3_aa: CASSPSGHEQFF
cdr3_nt: TGTGCCAGCAGCCCTAGCGGCCATGAGCAGTTCTTC
clone_size: few
v_call: TRBV14
j_call: TRBJ2-1
d_call: TRBD2

cdr3_aa: CAWSVTGGMETQYF
cdr3_nt: TGTGCCTGGAGTGTAACAGGGGGGATGGAGACCCAGTACTTC
clone_size: few
v_call: TRBV30
j_call: TRBJ2-5
d_call: TRBD1

cdr3_aa: CSAQGRLAKNIQYF
cdr3_nt: TGCAGCGCCCAGGGCAGGCTAGCCAAAAACATTCAGTACTTC
clone_size: few
v_call: TRBV29-1
j_call: TRBJ2-4
d_call: NA

cdr3_aa: CASSDWTGMNTEAFF
cdr3_nt: TGTGCCAGCAGCGATTGGACAGGGATGAACACTGAAGCTTTCTTT
clone_size: NA
v_call: TRBV7-9
j_call: TRBJ1-1
d_call: TRBD1

cdr3_aa: CASSLELHQPQHF
cdr3_nt: TGTGCCAGCAGCTTAGAACTCCACCAGCCCCAGCATTTT
clone_size: few
v_call: TRBV11-2
j_call: TRBJ1-5
d_call: NA

cdr3_aa: CASSRTGTQPQHF
cdr3_nt: TGTGCCAGCTCGCGTACAGGGACACAGCCCCAGCATTTT
clone_size: few
v_call: TRBV18
j_call: TRBJ1-5
d_call: NA

cdr3_aa: CASSPQGLAGTDTQYF
cdr3_nt: TGTGCCAGCAGCCCCCAGGGACTAGCGGGGACAGATACGCAGTATTTT
clone_size: once
v_call: TRBV7-9
j_call: TRBJ2-3
d_call: TRBD2

cdr3_aa: CASSVRQGGNTEAFF
cdr3_nt: TGTGCCAGCAGCGTACGACAGGGAGGGAACACTGAAGCTTTCTTT
clone_size: few
v_call: TRBV5-4
j_call: TRBJ1-1
d_call: TRBD1

cdr3_aa: CASSLEAGSSNQPQHF
cdr3_nt: TGCGCCAGCAGCTTGGAGGCAGGGTCGAGCAATCAGCCCCAGCATTTT
clone_size: few
v_call: TRBV5-1
j_call: TRBJ1-5
d_call: NA

cdr3_aa: CASIWGSGNYEQYF
cdr3_nt: TGTGCCAGCATCTGGGGTAGCGGGAACTACGAGCAGTACTTC
clone_size: few
v_call: TRBV28
j_call: TRBJ2-7
d_call: TRBD2

cdr3_aa: CSVETVNSVTDTQYF
cdr3_nt: TGCAGCGTTGAAACGGTGAATTCGGTGACAGATACGCAGTATTTT
clone_size: few
v_call: TRBV29-1
j_call: TRBJ2-3
d_call: NA

cdr3_aa: CASSPPSSGSNNEQFF
cdr3_nt: TGCGCCAGCAGCCCCCCTTCTAGCGGGAGCAACAATGAGCAGTTCTTC
clone_size: few
v_call: TRBV5-1
j_call: TRBJ2-1
d_call: TRBD2

cdr3_aa: CASSGTGGSHEQYF
cdr3_nt: TGTGCCAGCAGCGGGACAGGGGGAAGCCACGAGCAGTACTTC
clone_size: few
v_call: TRBV21-1
j_call: TRBJ2-7
d_call: NA

cdr3_aa: CATSRTGGGYGYTF
cdr3_nt: TGTGCCACCAGCCGTACGGGGGGCGGCTATGGCTACACCTTC
clone_size: few
v_call: TRBV15
j_call: TRBJ1-2
d_call: NA

cdr3_aa: CASSLVNSGGSYEQYF
cdr3_nt: TGCGCCAGCAGCTTGGTTAATTCGGGGGGATCCTACGAGCAGTACTTC
clone_size: few
v_call: TRBV5-1
j_call: TRBJ2-7
d_call: TRBD2

cdr3_aa: CASSPRSGRDNLHF
cdr3_nt: TGTGCCAGCTCACCACGAAGTGGCAGGGATAACCTCCACTTT
clone_size: NA
v_call: TRBV18
j_call: TRBJ1-6
d_call: NA

cdr3_aa: CASSPVGASGANVLTF
cdr3_nt: TGTGCCAGCTCACCAGTAGGGGCATCTGGGGCCAACGTCCTGACTTTC
clone_size: NA
v_call: TRBV18
j_call: TRBJ2-6
d_call: NA

cdr3_aa: CASSLSRDRNGNEQFF
cdr3_nt: TGTGCCAGCAGCTTAAGCCGGGACAGGAATGGGAATGAGCAGTTCTTC
clone_size: NA
v_call: TRBV9
j_call: TRBJ2-1
d_call: TRBD1

cdr3_aa: CSGRGDREETQYF
cdr3_nt: TGCAGTGGCAGGGGGGACAGAGAAGAGACCCAGTACTTC
clone_size: few
v_call: TRBV29-1
j_call: TRBJ2-5
d_call: NA

cdr3_aa: CASSQIAQGGVGEPQHF
cdr3_nt: TGTGCCAGCTCACAAATCGCGCAGGGAGGTGTTGGGGAGCCCCAGCATTTT
clone_size: NA
v_call: TRBV18
j_call: TRBJ1-5
d_call: NA

cdr3_aa: CASSGLGAISTDTQYF
cdr3_nt: TGTGCCAGCTCCGGTTTGGGGGCTATTAGCACAGATACGCAGTATTTT
clone_size: NA
v_call: TRBV18
j_call: TRBJ2-3
d_call: NA

cdr3_aa: CASSIRGSSNQPQHF
cdr3_nt: TGTGCCAGTAGTATAAGGGGAAGCAGCAATCAGCCCCAGCATTTT
clone_size: few
v_call: TRBV19
j_call: TRBJ1-5
d_call: NA

cdr3_aa: CAWMKTGGIPGELFF
cdr3_nt: TGTGCCTGGATGAAGACAGGGGGTATTCCCGGGGAGCTGTTTTTT
clone_size: NA
v_call: TRBV30
j_call: TRBJ2-2
d_call: TRBD1

cdr3_aa: CASSLSGLDEKLFF
cdr3_nt: TGTGCCAGCAGCTTATCAGGGCTCGATGAAAAACTGTTTTTT
clone_size: NA
v_call: TRBV11-2
j_call: TRBJ1-4
d_call: NA

cdr3_aa: CAWSPSTRNQPQHF
cdr3_nt: TGTGCCTGGAGTCCCTCGACTCGAAATCAGCCCCAGCATTTT
clone_size: few
v_call: TRBV30
j_call: TRBJ1-5
d_call: NA

cdr3_aa: CATVRGGAYNEQFF
cdr3_nt: TGTGCCACCGTCCGCGGGGGGGCCTACAATGAGCAGTTCTTC
clone_size: NA
v_call: TRBV10-3
j_call: TRBJ2-1
d_call: TRBD2

cdr3_aa: CASTFGTSGGYEQFF
cdr3_nt: TGTGCCAGCACCTTCGGGACTAGCGGGGGCTATGAGCAGTTCTTC
clone_size: few
v_call: TRBV6-1
j_call: TRBJ2-1
d_call: TRBD2

cdr3_aa: CASMGRDHRNGYTF
cdr3_nt: TGTGCCAGTATGGGTCGGGATCACCGTAATGGCTACACCTTC
clone_size: NA
v_call: TRBV19
j_call: TRBJ1-2
d_call: NA

cdr3_aa: CASSELASGDEQFF
cdr3_nt: TGTGCCAGCAGTGAACTGGCTAGCGGCGATGAGCAGTTCTTC
clone_size: few
v_call: TRBV2
j_call: TRBJ2-1
d_call: TRBD2

cdr3_aa: CASSPRRDANIQYF
cdr3_nt: TGTGCCAGCTCACCACGGCGGGATGCAAACATTCAGTACTTC
clone_size: few
v_call: TRBV18
j_call: TRBJ2-4
d_call: NA

cdr3_aa: CASSAGTSQETQYF
cdr3_nt: TGTGCCAGCAGCGCGGGGACTTCTCAAGAGACCCAGTACTTC
clone_size: few
v_call: TRBV9
j_call: TRBJ2-5
d_call: NA

cdr3_aa: CASSMRTGGAVLTF
cdr3_nt: TGTGCCAGCAGCATGAGGACAGGGGGTGCCGTCCTGACTTTC
clone_size: NA
v_call: TRBV9
j_call: TRBJ2-6
d_call: TRBD1

cdr3_aa: CASSLPDMLNTEAFF
cdr3_nt: TGTGCCAGCAGCTTACCGGACATGTTGAACACTGAAGCTTTCTTT
clone_size: NA
v_call: TRBV4-2
j_call: TRBJ1-1
d_call: NA